This passage covers 24 T cell receptor beta chains from one sample sequenced in a study of post-analysis software for immune sequencing data. Tagging with unique molecular identifiers was a feature of the TCR beta cDNA libraries. One entry per CDR3 protein, called by TCRdb with MiXCR from the PCR reads. In the table there are some 690,000 distinct CDR3 sequences, roughly 27% of which are singletons. Their recognized antigens are unknown. Notes on the study in general: The study found TRBV5-6, TRBV5-1 and TRBV20-1 among several TRBV segments more frequent in patients than controls.

Sequencing used blood. The receptors derive from a girl aged 5-17 years with multiple sclerosis.

This clonotype was counted between two and nine times. The rearrangement joins TRBV28 to TRBJ2-5; 8 bases align to TRBD1. The junction had 9 bases not matched to a gene; V was cut back by 8 bases and J by 4 bases. Germline lookup yields CDR1 MDHEN and CDR2 SYDVKM. The length of the CDR3 is 14 residues. The CDR3 DNA reads as TGTGCCAGCCGAAAGCAGGGGGCGGTAGAGACCCAGTACTTC. Protein: CASRKQGAVETQYF.

This chain joins TRBV12-3 or TRBV12-4 and TRBJ2-7; a weak D match, TRBD2 (7 bases). CDR3 length: 16 amino acids. Between the trimmed V and J ends, which lost 5 bases and 5 bases, there was a span of 22 bases. The DNA for the CDR3 is TGTGCCAGCAGTCTCTCAGGGGCTAGCGGACACCACGAGCAGTACTTC. This encodes CASSLSGASGHHEQYF.

About this clonotype itself: The final CDR3 position lacks the conserved phenylalanine or tryptophan, pointing to a likely read error. The chain carries TRBV5-1 and TRBJ2-4; D assignment may be TRBD1 or TRBD2 (6 bases each). The CDR3 is 15 amino acids. Trimming removed 0 bases at V and 5 bases at J, with 12 bases between. Germline CDR1 SGHRS, CDR2 YFSETQ. Here the CDR3 reads CASSLVGGPQNIQYV. The CDR3 DNA follows: TGCGCCAGCAGCTTGGTTGGGGGGCCCCAAAACATTCAGTACGTC.

To note about this clonotype: The junction and the germline gene differ at one end; a read error may be behind it. CDR3 sequence (DNA): TGTGCCATCGGTGAGTCTTGGGGACGGAGCTACGAGCAGTACTTC. Translating it yields CAIGESWGRSYEQYF. The rearrangement joins TRBV10-3 to TRBJ2-7; D might be TRBD1 or TRBD2, each matching 5 bases. Germline CDR1 reads ENHRY; CDR2 reads SYGVKD. This CDR3 spans 15 amino acids.

V gene TRBV9 combines with J gene TRBJ1-5, with no clear D. CDR3 size: 15 residues. Per germline, CDR1 SGDLS and CDR2 YYNGEE. The V and J ends lost 0 bases and 0 bases respectively, with 7 bases between them. CDR3 in DNA: TGTGCCAGCAGCGTAGGGCAGTTTAGCAATCAGCCCCAGCATTTT. Its protein is CASSVGQFSNQPQHF.

V usage is TRBV4-1 and J usage is TRBJ2-1; no reliable D call. V dropped 8 bases and J dropped 4 bases, with 9 bases sitting between them. Germline V gives CDR1 MGHRA, CDR2 YSYEKL. This CDR3 region has 12 residues. The CDR3 sequence is CASGNGYNEQFF. The CDR3 region has the DNA TGCGCCAGCGGTAACGGTTACAATGAGCAGTTCTTC.

V is TRBV20-1 and J is TRBJ1-1; D unresolved. Trimming pared 0 bases from V and 1 base from J, leaving 6 bases between. This CDR3 spans 13 amino acids. Germline CDR1 is DFQATT and CDR2 is SNEGSKA (reference sequence). CDR3 sequence (DNA): TGCAGTGCTAGAGATGCCCCGAACACTGAAGCTTTCTTT. Translation gives CSARDAPNTEAFF.

There are a few counts of this clonotype. This rearrangement joins TRBV7-8 to TRBJ2-1; D gene ambiguous. V lost 8 bases to trimming and J lost 0 bases, with 11 bases between them. The length of the CDR3 is 14 residues. CDR1 SGHVS and CDR2 FQNEAQ come from the germline V gene. The DNA for the CDR3 is TGTGCCAGCGCCAAGGAGAGCTCCTACAATGAGCAGTTCTTC. Its translation: CASAKESSYNEQFF. The full variable domain, with the rest looked up from reference TRBV7-8 and TRBJ2-1, is GAGVSQSPRYKVAKRGQDVALRCDPISGHVSLFWYQQALGQGPEFLTYFQNEAQLDKSGLPSDRFFAERPEGSVSTLKIQRTQQEDSAVYLCASAKESSYNEQFFGPGTRLTVL.

The chain joins TRBV16 to TRBJ1-5, with D maybe TRBD1 (5 bases). V dropped 0 bases and J dropped 0 bases, with 6 bases sitting between them. The CDR3 extends over 15 amino acids. Germline V gene sequence: CDR1 KGHSY, CDR2 FQNENV. In DNA form, the CDR3 reads TGTGCCAGCAGCCAATCAGGGGCTAGCAATCAGCCCCAGCATTTT. Residues: CASSQSGASNQPQHF.

V gene TRBV18 combines with J gene TRBJ2-2; 8 nucleotides agree with TRBD1. The CDR3 sequence is 16 residues long. Losses at the gene ends were 0 bases for V and 0 bases for J; bases not matched to a gene: 0. Germline assignment: CDR1 KGHSH and CDR2 LQKENI. CDR3 nucleotides: TGTGCCAGCTCACCACCACAGGGGGCGAACACCGGGGAGCTGTTTTTT. Protein product: CASSPPQGANTGELFF.

The J gene is TRBJ2-2, the V gene TRBV2, with D maybe TRBD1 (5 bases). In germline, CDR1 is SNHLY, CDR2 FYNNEI. V dropped 6 bases and J dropped 2 bases, with 7 bases sitting between them. CDR3 length equals 13 residues. CDR3 loop: CASRTENTGELFF. The CDR3 DNA reads TGTGCCAGCAGGACAGAAAACACCGGGGAGCTGTTTTTT.

The table lists this clonotype with a few counts. The chain joins TRBV7-2 to TRBJ2-3; 15 nucleotides line up with TRBD2. Looked up from germline, CDR1 is SGHTA and CDR2 is FQGNSA. Trimming at V came to 4 bases and at J to 5 bases, leaving 4 bases not matched to a gene. The length of the CDR3 is 16 residues. The CDR3: CASSSGLAGGRDTQYF. As DNA, the CDR3 is TGTGCCAGCAGCTCCGGACTAGCGGGGGGGCGAGATACGCAGTATTTT. Complete variable domain (other parts from reference TRBV7-2 and TRBJ2-3): GAGVSQSPSNKVTEKGKDVELRCDPISGHTALYWYRQSLGQGLEFLIYFQGNSAPDKSGLPSDRFSAERTGGSVSTLTIQRTQQEDSAVYLCASSSGLAGGRDTQYFGPGTRLTVL.

This clonotype has only a few counts. CDR3 in amino acids: CASSENGPGTQVGGTQYF. CDR3 coding DNA: TGTGCCAGCAGTGAAAATGGACCCGGGACCCAGGTTGGGGGGACCCAGTACTTC. The chain uses TRBV25-1 and TRBJ2-5; TRBD1 or TRBD2 may be the D gene (5 bases each). The CDR3 is made up of 18 amino acids. Germline values: CDR1 MGHDK, CDR2 SYGVNS. The V gene lost 2 bases and the J gene lost 7 bases, with 26 bases spanning the gap.

The chain recombines TRBV2 with TRBJ1-2; TRBD1 agrees at 8 bases. Trimming took 6 bases from V and 4 from J; bases not matched to a gene: 10. The CDR3 extends over 15 amino acids. The germline CDR1 and CDR2 sequences are SNHLY and FYNNEI. The DNA for the CDR3 is TGTGCCAGCAGCCAGAGCAGGGGGCAAGTCTATGGCTACACCTTC. Its translation is CASSQSRGQVYGYTF.

This rearrangement joins TRBV5-8 to TRBJ2-1, with 14 bases fitting TRBD2. The end of the DNA fits TRBJ2-7 better, so the J call may be wrong. The CDR3 consists of 18 residues. CDR1 SGHTS and CDR2 YDEGEE come from the germline V gene. This CDR3 reads CASSPGLAGVSSYNEQYF. In DNA, the CDR3 is TGTGCCAGCAGCCCGGGACTAGCGGGAGTAAGCTCCTACAATGAGCAGTACTTC.

The chain has TRBV29-1 and TRBJ1-3, with D hard to call. Germline-derived CDR1 and CDR2 are SQVTM and ANQGSEA. V was trimmed by 6 bases and J by 4 bases, leaving 7 bases between them. This CDR3 has 11 residues. The CDR3 here is CSVHQGNTIYF. The CDR3 region has the DNA TGCAGCGTGCACCAAGGAAACACCATATATTTT.

This clonotype was seen a handful of times. The chain links TRBV5-1 to TRBJ2-1; 12 positions match TRBD2. Germline V gene lookup returns CDR1 SGHRS and CDR2 YFSETQ. The CDR3 spans 18 residues. The junction had 4 bases not matched to a gene; V was cut back by 0 bases and J by 0 bases. CDR3 in amino acids: CASSLGLAGGFSYNEQFF. CDR3 bases: TGCGCCAGCAGCTTGGGTCTAGCGGGGGGGTTCTCCTACAATGAGCAGTTCTTC.

The chain couples TRBV18 to TRBJ2-3; D is uncertain. CDR3 length equals 16 residues. Germline CDR1 is KGHSH and CDR2 is LQKENI. V gave up 3 bases and J gave up 0 bases, with 13 bases separating them. The CDR3 sequence: CASSPWRTSSTDTQYF. The CDR3, as DNA: TGTGCCAGCTCACCTTGGCGAACCTCTAGCACAGATACGCAGTATTTT.

The gene calls are TRBV12-3 or TRBV12-4 and TRBJ1-5; TRBD1 might be the D (6 bases). The length of the CDR3 is 14 residues. V shed 6 bases and J shed 2 bases, with 11 bases lying between them. The CDR3 sequence: CASRLQGGNQPQHF. CDR3 bases: TGTGCCAGCAGGCTACAGGGAGGCAATCAGCCCCAGCATTTT.

In this sample, this clonotype turned up a few times. The chain joins TRBV24-1 to TRBJ2-5, with D perhaps assigned TRBD1 or TRBD2 (5 bases each). Deletions cut 6 bases from V and 6 bases from J, with 7 bases between. The CDR3 loop spans 11 amino acids. The germline gives CDR1 KGHDR, CDR2 SFDVKD. The CDR3 reads CATSTGQTQYF. The DNA of the CDR3 is TGTGCCACCAGTACGGGACAGACCCAGTACTTC.

This clonotype was counted at least ten times. CDR3 amino acids: CASSNPSAGGPLHEQYF. The CDR3 DNA is TGTGCCAGCAGCAACCCCAGCGCGGGAGGGCCTCTCCACGAGCAGTACTTC. V and J are TRBV7-2 and TRBJ2-7, with 9 bases that match TRBD2. In germline, CDR1 is SGHTA, CDR2 FQGNSA. This CDR3 spans 17 amino acids. Unmatched junction bases numbered 16, after V lost 5 bases and J lost 5 bases.

Of note for this clonotype: Mismatch with germline at one junction end may stem from a read error. V is TRBV7-7 and J is TRBJ2-3, with 8 bases identical to TRBD2. In germline, CDR1 is SSHAT, CDR2 FNYEAQ (reference sequence). There are 16 residues in the CDR3. This CDR3 reads CASSLGAGGPPDTQYF. The DNA of the CDR3 is TGTGCTAGCAGCTTAGGGGCGGGGGGCCCCCCAGATACGCAGTATTTT.

The sample holds one count of this clonotype. The V and J genes are TRBV4-2 and TRBJ2-1, with 11 bases lining up with TRBD1. This CDR3 contains 16 residues. Germline assignment: CDR1 LGHNA and CDR2 YNFKEQ. The V and J ends lost 6 bases and 4 bases, in that order; junction bases with no gene match: 8. The CDR3 DNA reads as TGTGCCAGCAGGCCATGGACAGGGGGCGATTACAATGAGCAGTTCTTC. It yields the protein CASRPWTGGDYNEQFF.

This clonotype has just a few counts. The chain joins TRBV28 to TRBJ2-3; D perhaps matches TRBD2 (6 bases). Trimming removed 5 bases at V and 1 base at J, with 10 bases between. Looked up from germline, CDR1 is MDHEN and CDR2 is SYDVKM. This CDR3 is built from 14 residues. CDR3 sequence: CASSEIAGTDTQYF. In DNA, the CDR3 is TGTGCCAGCAGTGAAATAGCGGGCACAGATACGCAGTATTTT.